These 27 T cell receptor beta chains share one sample of origin, sequenced in a study of post-analysis software for immune sequencing data (dated by TCRdb to between 2014 and 2017). General findings and caveats noted by the study authors: Patients showed significantly higher frequencies than controls for five TRBV segments, among them TRBV5-6, TRBV5-1 and TRBV20-1.

Antigen specificity for these receptors is unknown. Receptors were amplified or captured by PCR. Sequencer: Illumina HiSeq 2500. Unique molecular identifiers were incorporated into TCR beta cDNA libraries to reduce PCR and sequencing biases. Starting from the raw public reads, TCRdb applied fastp trimming at Q25, assembled clones with MiXCR and retained in-frame beta chains. Rows with one shared CDR3 protein collapse into an entry with the most common genes and DNA. This sample comprises 700,000 to 900,000 distinct CDR3 sequences, 46% of them detected only once. The ten largest clones represent roughly 4.9% of the sample. Sequenced input: blood. These receptors all stem from a girl aged 5-17 years with multiple sclerosis.

The chain carries TRBV18 and TRBJ2-7; 7 bases align to TRBD1. CDR3 length: 15 amino acids. V was clipped by 8 bases and J by 2 bases; unmatched bases: 12. The germline CDR1 and CDR2 sequences are KGHSH and LQKENI. In DNA form, the CDR3 reads TGTGCCAGCCGAGACCGGGACAGCCGTACCTACGAGCAGTACTTC. Protein sequence: CASRDRDSRTYEQYF.

The J gene is TRBJ2-1, the V gene TRBV13; D may be TRBD1 (5 bases). This CDR3 is built from 15 residues. V was trimmed by 4 bases and J by 3 bases, leaving 13 bases between them. The V gene's germline CDR1 is PRHDT and CDR2 FYEKMQ (reference sequence). As DNA, the CDR3 is TGTGCCAGCAGCTCTACTCAGGGCCGCTACAATGAGCAGTTCTTC. It encodes CASSSTQGRYNEQFF.

The chain couples TRBV5-1 to TRBJ1-2; maybe TRBD1 (5 bases). Deletions cut 4 bases from V and 6 bases from J, with 13 bases between. The CDR3 has 13 amino acids. Germline CDR1 and CDR2: SGHRS and YFSETQ. The CDR3 here is CASSTTVTDGYTF. CDR3 DNA: TGCGCCAGCAGCACGACAGTAACGGATGGCTACACCTTC.

This clonotype was observed a single time. This sequence joins TRBV7-9 and TRBJ1-2; 10 nucleotides line up with TRBD1. Unmatched junction bases numbered 11, after V lost 7 bases and J lost 6 bases. This CDR3 has 15 residues. Germline CDR1 and CDR2: SEHNR and FQNEAQ (reference sequence). In nucleotides, the CDR3 is TGTGCCAGCAACCGTCCCGGGACAGGGGTTGATGGCTACACCTTC. It specifies CASNRPGTGVDGYTF.

The chain has TRBV29-1 and TRBJ1-2; TRBD1 agrees at 8 bases. J lost 3 bases, V lost 5 bases, and 2 bases had no gene match. This CDR3 spans 12 amino acids. Germline assignment: CDR1 SQVTM and CDR2 ANQGSEA. CDR3 sequence reads: CSVPDRDYGYTF. The CDR3 region has the DNA TGCAGCGTTCCGGACAGGGACTATGGCTACACCTTC.

The genes are TRBV2 and TRBJ1-5; TRBD1 is a possible D gene (5 bases). The CDR3 length is 15 residues. Germline CDR1 and CDR2: SNHLY and FYNNEI. V shed 5 bases and J shed 0 bases, with 11 bases lying between them. CDR3 nucleotide sequence: TGTGCCAGCAGTCGAGGGGCAGCTAGCAATCAGCCCCAGCATTTT. Its translation: CASSRGAASNQPQHF.

The chain is built from TRBV4-1 and TRBJ1-4, with unresolved D. V shed 1 base and J shed 4 bases, with 13 bases lying between them. There are 16 residues in the CDR3. Germline CDR1 is MGHRA and CDR2 is YSYEKL. The DNA for the CDR3 is TGCGCCAGCAGCCAAGGAATCGATCACGGTAATGAAAAACTGTTTTTT. It yields the protein CASSQGIDHGNEKLFF.

The chain employs TRBV7-9 and TRBJ2-3, with 11 bases matching TRBD1. The CDR3 is 15 residues long. In germline, CDR1 is SEHNR, CDR2 FQNEAQ (reference sequence). After removal of 4 bases from V and 5 bases from J, the junction contained 5 bases not matched to a gene. The chain's CDR3 is CASSYGQGAGDTQYF. The CDR3 nucleotides read TGTGCCAGCAGCTACGGACAGGGGGCAGGAGATACGCAGTATTTT.

The rearrangement joins TRBV7-9 to TRBJ2-7; D gene uncertain. Germline-derived CDR1 and CDR2 are SEHNR and FQNEAQ (reference sequence). The CDR3 loop spans 13 amino acids. Deletions cut 6 bases from V and 3 bases from J, with 12 bases between. The CDR3 DNA reads TGTGCCAGCAGGCCAGACGGGTACTACGAGCAGTACTTC. It translates to CASRPDGYYEQYF. The entire variable domain, with the rest obtained from reference TRBV7-9 and TRBJ2-7, is as follows: DTGVSQNPRHKITKRGQNVTFRCDPISEHNRLYWYRQTLGQGPEFLTYFQNEAQLEKSRLLSDRFSAERPKGSFSTLEIQRTEQGDSAMYLCASRPDGYYEQYFGPGTRLTVT.

The chain uses TRBV7-8 and TRBJ1-1; D gene ambiguous. Germline-derived CDR1 and CDR2 are SGHVS and FQNEAQ. The CDR3 has 14 amino acids. The germline V and J ends were trimmed by 1 base and 3 bases, with 9 bases remaining between them. For the CDR3, the DNA is TGTGCCAGCAGCTTAGAACGCCGACACACTGAAGCTTTCTTT. It yields the protein CASSLERRHTEAFF.

V and J are TRBV20-1 and TRBJ2-7, with TRBD2 as a possible D gene (5 bases). The CDR3 spans 13 residues. Germline values: CDR1 DFQATT, CDR2 SNEGSKA (reference sequence). The V gene lost 6 bases and the J gene lost 3 bases, with 15 bases spanning the gap. The DNA of the CDR3 is TGCAGTGCGGGCTCCGGGGTCCGCTACGAGCAGTACTTC. Its translation: CSAGSGVRYEQYF.

V and J are TRBV5-1 and TRBJ1-2; 8 bases are a match to TRBD1. V shed 4 bases, J shed 4 bases, and the junction held 6 bases outside the gene matches. Germline CDR1 reads SGHRS; CDR2 reads YFSETQ. This CDR3 is 14 amino acids long. The CDR3 DNA reads TGCGCCAGCAGCGACCAGGACAGGGTCTATGGCTACACCTTC. This encodes CASSDQDRVYGYTF.

A few counts support this clonotype. V gene TRBV29-1 combines with J gene TRBJ2-7, with 7 bases that match TRBD1. The CDR3 is 15 amino acids. Unmatched junction bases numbered 14, after V lost 6 bases and J lost 3 bases. Germline V gene sequence: CDR1 SQVTM, CDR2 ANQGSEA. CDR3 region: CSVGAVGTVFYEQYF. CDR3 nucleotides: TGCAGCGTCGGGGCCGTAGGGACAGTATTCTACGAGCAGTACTTC.

This clonotype was observed a few times. The rearrangement joins TRBV6-1 to TRBJ1-4; TRBD1 is a possible D gene (5 bases). Germline CDR1 reads MNHNS; CDR2 reads SASEGT. The CDR3 has 15 amino acids. V dropped 1 base and J dropped 0 bases, with 6 bases sitting between them. The CDR3 sequence: CASSEVGATNEKLFF. CDR3 DNA sequence: TGTGCCAGCAGTGAAGTGGGGGCAACTAATGAAAAACTGTTTTTT.

This clonotype occurred a few times. The gene calls are TRBV27 and TRBJ1-5; perhaps TRBD1 as D (5 bases). Looked up from germline, CDR1 is MNHEY and CDR2 is SMNVEV (reference sequence). V lost 3 bases, J lost 1 base, and 13 bases lay in between. The CDR3 sequence is 16 residues long. The CDR3 nucleotides are TGTGCCAGCAGTTTGGGGGGGTCACGGAGCAATCAGCCCCAGCATTTT. It translates to CASSLGGSRSNQPQHF.

The V and J genes are TRBV15 and TRBJ2-1, with TRBD2 matching 15 bases. CDR3 length: 15 residues. Germline assignment: CDR1 LNHNV and CDR2 YYDKDF (reference sequence). V trimming: 5 bases; J trimming: 8 bases; junction bases outside the gene matches: 4. CDR3 region: CATSEGLAGGYEQFF. The CDR3 nucleotides read TGTGCCACCAGCGAGGGACTAGCGGGAGGATATGAGCAGTTCTTC.

The chain combines TRBV29-1 with TRBJ2-3; D gene uncertain. V was cut by 6 bases and J by 2 bases, with 12 bases left in between. Germline-derived CDR1 and CDR2 are SQVTM and ANQGSEA. This CDR3 region has 13 residues. The CDR3 region is CSVQTITTDTQYF. CDR3 DNA: TGCAGCGTCCAAACGATAACCACAGATACGCAGTATTTT.

V usage is TRBV29-1 and J usage is TRBJ1-2, with D tentatively TRBD1 (5 bases). V lost 7 bases and J 5 bases, leaving 20 bases between the germline ends. The CDR3 has 14 amino acids. Per the germline V gene, CDR1 is SQVTM and CDR2 is ANQGSEA. This CDR3 is CSASLGGPTYGYTF. CDR3 bases: TGCAGCGCCTCCCTGGGGGGACCTACTTATGGCTACACCTTC.

Worth noting for this clonotype: This could be a read error, since a much larger clone is one nucleotide away. CDR3 nucleotides: TGCAGCGTTGAAGATCCCTGGACTAGCGGGAGTCCGATAGGGGAGCAGTACTTC. Translation gives CSVEDPWTSGSPIGEQYF. J is TRBJ2-5 and V is TRBV29-1; 13 positions match TRBD2. V lost 0 bases, J lost 11 bases, and 18 bases stayed unmatched. The CDR3 sequence is 18 residues long. Per germline, CDR1 SQVTM and CDR2 ANQGSEA.

The chain links TRBV12-3 or TRBV12-4 to TRBJ1-1, with D uncertain. Trimming cost V 5 bases and J 9 bases, with 10 bases left between them. CDR3 length: 11 residues. DNA for the CDR3: TGTGCCAGCAGTCCGGAAGGCCAAGCTTTCTTT. It specifies CASSPEGQAFF.

This chain connects TRBV7-9 to TRBJ2-6; D is perhaps TRBD2 (5 bases). The CDR3 consists of 17 residues. CDR1 and CDR2 from the germline V gene are SEHNR and FQNEAQ (reference sequence). Trimming took off 0 bases at V and 4 bases at J, with 13 bases between the two ends. The CDR3 DNA is TGTGCCAGCAGCTTAGCGGGCCGGGGTTCGGGGGCCAACGTCCTGACTTTC. Amino acid sequence: CASSLAGRGSGANVLTF.

The rearrangement uses TRBV9 and TRBJ2-7, with D tentatively TRBD2 (5 bases). Trimming stripped 4 bases from V and 3 bases from J, with 11 bases between. The CDR3 consists of 13 residues. CDR1 is SGDLS and CDR2 is YYNGEE in the germline V gene. The chain's CDR3 is CASSPHDYYEQYF. CDR3 nucleotide sequence: TGTGCCAGCAGCCCCCATGACTACTACGAGCAGTACTTC.

The chain has TRBV11-2 and TRBJ1-3, with D hard to call. Per the germline V gene, CDR1 is SGHAT and CDR2 is FQNNGV. The CDR3 contains 17 residues. V lost 6 bases to trimming and J lost 0 bases, with 18 bases between them. This CDR3 reads CASSNTGTRLSGNTIYF. The CDR3 DNA is TGTGCCAGCAGTAATACGGGCACTCGCCTCTCTGGAAACACCATATATTTT.

This clonotype turned up a few times. The gene calls are TRBV27 and TRBJ2-7, with a tentative D call TRBD2 (5 bases). With 2 bases removed from V and 4 bases from J, the gap between germline ends came to 15 bases. The CDR3 is 15 residues long. Per the germline V gene, CDR1 is MNHEY and CDR2 is SMNVEV (reference sequence). The CDR3 region has the DNA TGTGCCAGCAGTTTAGGAATGGGCGGGCTTTACGAGCAGTACTTC. Translating gives CASSLGMGGLYEQYF.

The chain carries TRBV7-3 and TRBJ2-7; D is ambiguous. V lost 1 base, J lost 4 bases, and 8 bases lay in between. The CDR3 consists of 13 residues. The germline V gene has CDR1 SGHTA and CDR2 FQGTGA. The CDR3 coding sequence is TGTGCCAGCAGCTTAAACGTGGGGTACGAGCAGTACTTC. As protein: CASSLNVGYEQYF.

The chain is built from TRBV12-3 or TRBV12-4 and TRBJ1-2; D remains ambiguous. V was clipped by 4 bases and J by 8 bases, with 11 bases between them. The CDR3 covers 12 residues. The CDR3 sequence is CASSWLASGYTF. The DNA of the CDR3 is TGTGCCAGCAGTTGGCTGGCCTCCGGCTACACCTTC.

V and J are TRBV27 and TRBJ2-7, with D tentatively TRBD1 or TRBD2 (5 bases each). The length of the CDR3 is 14 residues. With 0 bases removed from V and 5 bases from J, the gap between germline ends came to 11 bases. CDR1 and CDR2 from the germline V gene are MNHEY and SMNVEV (reference sequence). In DNA, the CDR3 is TGTGCCAGCAGTTTATCATTGGGGACCCACGAGCAGTACTTC. It yields the protein CASSLSLGTHEQYF.